This record looks at one TCR beta chain sequence and its context. Authors' methods: How many nucleated cells were present was estimated from reference gene primer amplification. Libraries were prepared by immunoSEQ multiplex PCR; TCRdb keeps only in-frame clonotypes and omits some of them. V, J and clone size derive from that table, while D and trimming were established from the DNA sequence. Of some 78,000 clones listed, roughly 91% were seen once; the top ten hold under 1.1%. This record belongs to a study of blood T cell repertoires in COVID-19. Study in general: Spain, Italy and the United States supplied samples that represented acute and convalescent COVID-19. The cDNA or gDNA used as material had been derived from T cells, B-cell-depleted T cells, or PBMCs.

With 1 base removed from V and 4 bases from J, the gap between germline ends came to 11 bases. This CDR3 is 16 amino acids long. CDR1 and CDR2 from the germline V gene are MDHEN and SYDVKM. The sequenced material came from peripheral blood. The J gene is TRBJ1-6, the V gene TRBV28, with TRBD1 as a possible D gene (6 bases). This TCR was recovered from a woman aged 45 to 65 in a cohort sampled during active COVID-19. Written as DNA, the CDR3 is TGTGCCAGCAGTTTATCCGGGACAACTTATAATTCACCCCTCCACTTT. The encoded protein is CASSLSGTTYNSPLHF. The variable domain in full, completed from reference TRBV28 and TRBJ1-6, reads DVKVTQSSRYLVKRTGEKVFLECVQDMDHENMFWYRQDPGLGLRLIYFSYDVKMKEKGDIPEGYSVSREKKERFSLILESASTNQTSMYLCASSLSGTTYNSPLHFGNGTRLTVT.